This is a list of T cell receptor beta chains from one sample in a study of CD8+CD57+ T cells in acquired aplastic anemia. From the reads, TCRdb called clonotypes with MiXCR, one entry per CDR3 protein. This repertoire shows roughly 500,000 distinct CDR3 sequences, about a third found once; its top ten account for about 0.8%. The sample consisted of sorted CD4+, CD8+, or CD8+CD57+ T cells (not recorded which) from PBMCs. These receptors were taken from a human donor with aplastic anemia. CDR3s include the opening cysteine and the closing phenylalanine or tryptophan. Each record gives: D gene, J gene, clone size, CDR3 length, V gene, CDR3 DNA, CDR3 protein. The D gene is left open where the match is weak. A clone size is listed for some rows: how often the clone was seen (once, few, many), or a class if it is expanded.

d_gene: TRBD2; j_gene: TRBJ2-3; abundance: -; len: 16; v_gene: TRBV20-1; CDR3nt: TGCAGTGCTAGATCCGAGGCGGGGGGGGCAATAGATACGCAGTATTTT; CDR3aa: CSARSEAGGAIDTQYF
d_gene: -; j_gene: TRBJ1-3; abundance: -; len: 16; v_gene: TRBV6-5; CDR3nt: TGTGCCAGCAGTTACTTGGCGAGGCCGCCTGGAAACACCATATATTTT; CDR3aa: CASSYLARPPGNTIYF
d_gene: TRBD1; j_gene: TRBJ1-5; abundance: few; len: 17; v_gene: TRBV24-1; CDR3nt: TGTGCCAGCAGTCCCAAGGGACAGGGGGCGGGCAATCAGCCCCAGCATTTT; CDR3aa: CASSPKGQGAGNQPQHF
d_gene: -; j_gene: TRBJ1-2; abundance: -; len: 12; v_gene: TRBV6-6; CDR3nt: TGTGCCAGCACCTGGGGGGCGCAGGGAAACACCTTC; CDR3aa: CASTWGAQGNTF
d_gene: TRBD1; j_gene: TRBJ1-1; abundance: -; len: 11; v_gene: TRBV20-1; CDR3nt: TGCAGTGCACAGACCGGGACAGGGGGCCTCTTT; CDR3aa: CSAQTGTGGLF
d_gene: TRBD2; j_gene: TRBJ2-5; abundance: many; len: 14; v_gene: TRBV7-2; CDR3nt: TGTGCCAGCAACTATGGGCTGGGGGGGGAGACCCAGTACTTC; CDR3aa: CASNYGLGGETQYF
d_gene: TRBD1; j_gene: TRBJ1-2; abundance: -; len: 13; v_gene: TRBV19; CDR3nt: TGTGCCAGTCTCCCGGGACAGGGGAGCGGCTACACCTTC; CDR3aa: CASLPGQGSGYTF
d_gene: -; j_gene: TRBJ2-2; abundance: -; len: 16; v_gene: TRBV7-9; CDR3nt: TGTGCCAGCAGCTTACGGAACAGGACCCACACCGGGGAGCTGTTTTTT; CDR3aa: CASSLRNRTHTGELFF
d_gene: TRBD2; j_gene: TRBJ2-2; abundance: once; len: 20; v_gene: TRBV6-2/TRBV6-3; CDR3nt: TGTGCCAGCAGATCCTCCCGGTCTAGAGTCGGGGGGACGAACACCGGGGAGCTGTTTTTT; CDR3aa: CASRSSRSRVGGTNTGELFF
d_gene: -; j_gene: TRBJ2-1; abundance: few; len: 14; v_gene: TRBV20-1; CDR3nt: TGCAGTGCTAGGGTTGGTCTAGCCTACAATGAGCAGTTCTTC; CDR3aa: CSARVGLAYNEQFF
d_gene: -; j_gene: TRBJ1-5; abundance: -; len: 13; v_gene: TRBV5-6; CDR3nt: TGTGCCAGCAGCTCGGGTCGGGTTAAGCCCCAGCATTTT; CDR3aa: CASSSGRVKPQHF
d_gene: -; j_gene: TRBJ1-5; abundance: few; len: 13; v_gene: TRBV30; CDR3nt: TGTGCCTGGAGCACCACAGGCCTAGGGCCCCAGCATTTT; CDR3aa: CAWSTTGLGPQHF
d_gene: TRBD2; j_gene: TRBJ2-7; abundance: -; len: 20; v_gene: TRBV5-1; CDR3nt: TGCGCCAGCAGCTCACGCCCTGGCGGCGTTCATAGCGGGGGGGCCGCCGAGCAGTACTTC; CDR3aa: CASSSRPGGVHSGGAAEQYF
d_gene: -; j_gene: TRBJ2-1; abundance: many; len: 11; v_gene: TRBV19; CDR3nt: TGTGCCAGTAGTAGTCGTTATGAGCAGTTCTTC; CDR3aa: CASSSRYEQFF
d_gene: -; j_gene: TRBJ1-2; abundance: many; len: 16; v_gene: TRBV19; CDR3nt: TGTGCCAGTAGTACCTCCCGGACAGCTGGGATCTATGGCTACACCTTC; CDR3aa: CASSTSRTAGIYGYTF
d_gene: -; j_gene: TRBJ1-2; abundance: few; len: 15; v_gene: TRBV19; CDR3nt: TGTGCCAGTAGTATATACAGAAACTATAACTATGGCTACACCTTC; CDR3aa: CASSIYRNYNYGYTF
d_gene: TRBD1; j_gene: TRBJ1-2; abundance: -; len: 17; v_gene: TRBV20-1; CDR3nt: TGCAGTGCCCCCCAGGGAAGCGGGACAGCTCGTACAATGGGCTACACCTTC; CDR3aa: CSAPQGSGTARTMGYTF
d_gene: -; j_gene: TRBJ1-2; abundance: few; len: 13; v_gene: TRBV5-4; CDR3nt: TGTGCCAGCAGCTTGACAGAGTACTATGGCTACACCTTC; CDR3aa: CASSLTEYYGYTF
d_gene: TRBD1; j_gene: TRBJ2-5; abundance: many; len: 14; v_gene: TRBV19; CDR3nt: TGTGCCAGTAGTATGGACAGGCGTCGAGAGACCCAGTACTTC; CDR3aa: CASSMDRRRETQYF
d_gene: -; j_gene: TRBJ2-5; abundance: -; len: 13; v_gene: TRBV6-2/TRBV6-3; CDR3nt: TGTGCCAGCAGGTTCCCGGTTTTGGAGACCCAGTACTTC; CDR3aa: CASRFPVLETQYF
d_gene: TRBD1; j_gene: TRBJ1-5; abundance: -; len: 13; v_gene: TRBV30; CDR3nt: TGTGCCTGGAGTGTTAGGGGGCATCAGCCCCAGCATTTT; CDR3aa: CAWSVRGHQPQHF
d_gene: -; j_gene: TRBJ2-7; abundance: -; len: 16; v_gene: TRBV5-6; CDR3nt: TGTGCCAGCAGCGCCGGGACTTACCCGAGCTCCTACGAGCAGTACTTC; CDR3aa: CASSAGTYPSSYEQYF
d_gene: TRBD1; j_gene: TRBJ1-3; abundance: -; len: 14; v_gene: TRBV25-1; CDR3nt: TGTGCCACGGGGGGGACAGGGATCGGAAACACCATATATTTT; CDR3aa: CATGGTGIGNTIYF
d_gene: TRBD2; j_gene: TRBJ2-2; abundance: many; len: 15; v_gene: TRBV29-1; CDR3nt: TGCAGCGCCATTGGACTAGCCACCCTGGCCGGGGAGCTGTTTTTT; CDR3aa: CSAIGLATLAGELFF
d_gene: TRBD2; j_gene: TRBJ2-3; abundance: many; len: 15; v_gene: TRBV10-3; CDR3nt: TGTGCCATCAGTGAGGAGCGGGGGATAGCAGATACGCAGTATTTT; CDR3aa: CAISEERGIADTQYF
d_gene: -; j_gene: TRBJ1-2; abundance: many; len: 13; v_gene: TRBV7-9; CDR3nt: TGTGCCAGCAGCCCCAGGGACCTCGAGGGCTACACCTTC; CDR3aa: CASSPRDLEGYTF
d_gene: -; j_gene: TRBJ2-1; abundance: many; len: 12; v_gene: TRBV2; CDR3nt: TGTGCCAGCAGTGACCAGTTTACTGAGCAGTTCTTC; CDR3aa: CASSDQFTEQFF
d_gene: -; j_gene: TRBJ1-3; abundance: many; len: 14; v_gene: TRBV19; CDR3nt: TGTGCCAGTAGTATAAGTAGCTCTGGAAACACCATATATTTT; CDR3aa: CASSISSSGNTIYF
d_gene: -; j_gene: TRBJ1-2; abundance: few; len: 14; v_gene: TRBV6-1; CDR3nt: TGTGCCAGCAGAACAACTTCGAGCTTCTATGGCTACACCTTC; CDR3aa: CASRTTSSFYGYTF
d_gene: -; j_gene: TRBJ1-1; abundance: many; len: 14; v_gene: TRBV25-1; CDR3nt: TGTGCCAGCAGTGAGGTGCTTCCGGGCACTGAAGCTTTCTTT; CDR3aa: CASSEVLPGTEAFF
d_gene: -; j_gene: TRBJ1-2; abundance: -; len: 14; v_gene: TRBV11-2; CDR3nt: TGTTCCAGCAGCTCAAACCGGGCCTCCTATGGCTACACCTTC; CDR3aa: CSSSSNRASYGYTF
d_gene: -; j_gene: TRBJ1-4; abundance: -; len: 15; v_gene: TRBV3-1; CDR3nt: TGTGCCAGCAGCCAAGGGGGACAACCCAATGAAAAACTGTTTTTT; CDR3aa: CASSQGGQPNEKLFF
d_gene: -; j_gene: TRBJ1-1; abundance: -; len: 15; v_gene: TRBV2; CDR3nt: TGTGCCAGTAGCCTAGACGGTGGGGCGACCACTGAAGCTTTCTTT; CDR3aa: CASSLDGGATTEAFF
d_gene: -; j_gene: TRBJ2-3; abundance: few; len: 15; v_gene: TRBV9; CDR3nt: TGTGCCAGCAGCGCCCGTGGACAGTTGGGGGATACGCAGTATTTT; CDR3aa: CASSARGQLGDTQYF
d_gene: -; j_gene: TRBJ2-3; abundance: -; len: 16; v_gene: TRBV2; CDR3nt: TGTGCCAGCAACCGACGGGGCGATCCTGGCACAGATACGCAGTATTTT; CDR3aa: CASNRRGDPGTDTQYF
d_gene: TRBD1; j_gene: TRBJ2-1; abundance: many; len: 16; v_gene: TRBV24-1; CDR3nt: TGTGCCACCAGTGATCGAGGCGACAGGGGATACAATGAGCAGTTCTTC; CDR3aa: CATSDRGDRGYNEQFF
d_gene: TRBD1; j_gene: TRBJ2-4; abundance: -; len: 13; v_gene: TRBV12-3/TRBV12-4; CDR3nt: TGTGCCAGCAGTGGACAGGGAAACAACATTCAGTACTTC; CDR3aa: CASSGQGNNIQYF
d_gene: -; j_gene: TRBJ2-5; abundance: many; len: 15; v_gene: TRBV20-1; CDR3nt: TGCAGTGCTAGAGATCCCAGTTCCACCCTAGAGACCCAGTACTTC; CDR3aa: CSARDPSSTLETQYF
d_gene: -; j_gene: TRBJ2-2; abundance: -; len: 16; v_gene: TRBV2; CDR3nt: TGTGCCAGCGCCAAGGTAGGACTGGAGAACACCGGGGAGCTGTTTTTT; CDR3aa: CASAKVGLENTGELFF
d_gene: -; j_gene: TRBJ1-5; abundance: many; len: 15; v_gene: TRBV7-2; CDR3nt: TGTGCCAGCAGTCGTGGACAGACTTGGAATCAGCCCCAGCATTTT; CDR3aa: CASSRGQTWNQPQHF
d_gene: -; j_gene: TRBJ2-5; abundance: -; len: 13; v_gene: TRBV7-2; CDR3nt: TGTGCCAGCAGCTTGGTCCCAGAAGAGACCCAGTACTTC; CDR3aa: CASSLVPEETQYF
d_gene: -; j_gene: TRBJ1-1; abundance: few; len: 12; v_gene: TRBV20-1; CDR3nt: TGCAGTGCAACCCTCCAAGGAGCTGAAGCTTTCTTT; CDR3aa: CSATLQGAEAFF
d_gene: TRBD1; j_gene: TRBJ2-1; abundance: many; len: 14; v_gene: TRBV25-1; CDR3nt: TGTGCCAGCACCATCGGACAGGGAAGGTCGGAGCAGTTCTTC; CDR3aa: CASTIGQGRSEQFF
d_gene: -; j_gene: TRBJ1-2; abundance: medium-sized; len: 15; v_gene: TRBV15; CDR3nt: TGTGCCACCAGCAGAGATTCGGGACCCGGAGTTGGCTACACCTTC; CDR3aa: CATSRDSGPGVGYTF
d_gene: TRBD1; j_gene: TRBJ1-5; abundance: many; len: 15; v_gene: TRBV7-9; CDR3nt: TGTGCCAGCAGATTGACAGGGGGCGAAAATCAGCCCCAGCATTTT; CDR3aa: CASRLTGGENQPQHF
d_gene: -; j_gene: TRBJ1-2; abundance: few; len: 15; v_gene: TRBV5-6; CDR3nt: TGTGCCAGCAGCTACCTCCGGGACGGAACCTATGGCTACACCTTC; CDR3aa: CASSYLRDGTYGYTF
d_gene: -; j_gene: TRBJ2-7; abundance: -; len: 15; v_gene: TRBV5-5; CDR3nt: TGTGCCAGCAGCCCCACGGACAGTATCTCCTACGAGCAGTACTTC; CDR3aa: CASSPTDSISYEQYF
d_gene: -; j_gene: TRBJ1-4; abundance: -; len: 16; v_gene: TRBV15; CDR3nt: TGTGCCACCAGCAGCGACACAGGAGCGGATCATGAAAAACTGTTTTTT; CDR3aa: CATSSDTGADHEKLFF
d_gene: -; j_gene: TRBJ2-7; abundance: -; len: 13; v_gene: TRBV2; CDR3nt: TGTGCCAGCAGTGAAGCGCCAGCCTACGAGCAGTACTTC; CDR3aa: CASSEAPAYEQYF
d_gene: -; j_gene: TRBJ1-2; abundance: few; len: 13; v_gene: TRBV19; CDR3nt: TGTGCCAGTAGTCTCCCCGGGGTGGGTGGCTACACCTTC; CDR3aa: CASSLPGVGGYTF
d_gene: -; j_gene: TRBJ2-3; abundance: many; len: 12; v_gene: TRBV15; CDR3nt: TGTGCCAGATTGGGCGTGGCGGATACGCAGTATTTT; CDR3aa: CARLGVADTQYF
d_gene: -; j_gene: TRBJ1-1; abundance: -; len: 14; v_gene: TRBV7-8; CDR3nt: TGTGCCAGCAGCTTTAAGGGCGAAAGGACTGAAGCTTTCTTT; CDR3aa: CASSFKGERTEAFF
d_gene: -; j_gene: TRBJ1-1; abundance: -; len: 13; v_gene: TRBV15; CDR3nt: TGTGCCACCAGCCCGCGCCAGGGCACTGAAGCTTTCTTT; CDR3aa: CATSPRQGTEAFF
d_gene: -; j_gene: TRBJ1-5; abundance: many; len: 17; v_gene: TRBV19; CDR3nt: TGTGCCAGTAGTTTTACCGAACTGTGGGGGGCTTATCAGCCCCAGCATTTT; CDR3aa: CASSFTELWGAYQPQHF
d_gene: TRBD1; j_gene: TRBJ2-7; abundance: -; len: 15; v_gene: TRBV11-1; CDR3nt: TGTGCCAGCAGCGCGGACAGGCTCAGCTCCTACGAGCAGTACTTC; CDR3aa: CASSADRLSSYEQYF
d_gene: TRBD1; j_gene: TRBJ1-5; abundance: -; len: 17; v_gene: TRBV15; CDR3nt: TGTGCCACCAGCAGAGGAATTGACAGGGGAAGCAATCAGCCCCAGCATTTT; CDR3aa: CATSRGIDRGSNQPQHF
d_gene: TRBD1; j_gene: TRBJ1-1; abundance: -; len: 13; v_gene: TRBV10-3; CDR3nt: TGTGCCATCAAGGGGACAGGGGAAACTGAAGCTTTCTTT; CDR3aa: CAIKGTGETEAFF